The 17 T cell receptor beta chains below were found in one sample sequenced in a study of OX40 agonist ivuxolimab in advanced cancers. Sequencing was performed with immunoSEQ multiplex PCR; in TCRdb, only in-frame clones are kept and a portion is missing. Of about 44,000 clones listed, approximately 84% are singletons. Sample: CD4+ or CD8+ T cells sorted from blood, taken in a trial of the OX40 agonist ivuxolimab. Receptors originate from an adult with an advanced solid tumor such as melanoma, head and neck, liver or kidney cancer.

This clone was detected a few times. The CDR3 nucleotides read TGTGCCAGCAGTTTCCTAGGGAAGGGCTACGAGCAGTACTTC. Its protein product is CASSFLGKGYEQYF. This chain uses TRBV27 with TRBJ2-7, with D unclear. CDR3 size: 14 residues. Germline loops: CDR1 MNHEY, CDR2 SMNVEV (reference sequence). The V end was cut by 3 bases, the J end by 3 bases, with 12 bases between.

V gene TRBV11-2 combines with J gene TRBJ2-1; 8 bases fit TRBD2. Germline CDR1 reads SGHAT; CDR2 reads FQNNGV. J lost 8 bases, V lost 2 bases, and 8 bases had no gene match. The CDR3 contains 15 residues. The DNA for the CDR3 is TGTGCCAGCAGCTTACGACTAGCGAGGGGCTATGAGCAGTTCTTC. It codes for CASSLRLARGYEQFF.

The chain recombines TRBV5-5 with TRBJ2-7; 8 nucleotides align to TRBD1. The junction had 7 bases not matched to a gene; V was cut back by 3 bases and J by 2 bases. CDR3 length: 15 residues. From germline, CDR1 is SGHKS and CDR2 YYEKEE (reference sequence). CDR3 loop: CASSWGQDSTYEQYF. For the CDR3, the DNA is TGTGCCAGCAGCTGGGGACAGGATTCAACCTACGAGCAGTACTTC. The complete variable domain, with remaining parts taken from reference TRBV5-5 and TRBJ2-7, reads DAGVTQSPTHLIKTRGQQVTLRCSPISGHKSVSWYQQVLGQGPQFIFQYYEKEERGRGNFPDRFSARQFPNYSSELNVNALLLGDSALYLCASSWGQDSTYEQYFGPGTRLTVT.

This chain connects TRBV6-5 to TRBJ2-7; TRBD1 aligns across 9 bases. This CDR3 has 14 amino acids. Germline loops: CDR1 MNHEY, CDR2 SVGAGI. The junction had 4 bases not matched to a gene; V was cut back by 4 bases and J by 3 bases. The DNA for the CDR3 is TGTGCCAGCAGTTGGACAGGGGTAGGCTACGAGCAGTACTTC. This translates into CASSWTGVGYEQYF.

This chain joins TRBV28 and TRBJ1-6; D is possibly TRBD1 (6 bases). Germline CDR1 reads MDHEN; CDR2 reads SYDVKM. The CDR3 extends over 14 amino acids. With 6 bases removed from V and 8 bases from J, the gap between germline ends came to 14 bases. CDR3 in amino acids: CASSLGQQYSPLHF. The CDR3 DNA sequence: TGTGCCAGCAGCCTTGGACAGCAATATTCACCCCTCCACTTT.

The CDR3 loop is CAWSLGQGALQPQHF. The CDR3 nucleotides are TGTGCCTGGAGTCTCGGACAGGGGGCTTTGCAGCCCCAGCATTTT. The chain joins TRBV30 to TRBJ1-5; 11 nucleotides line up with TRBD1. This CDR3 contains 15 residues. Germline trimming cut 2 bases from V and 7 bases from J; bases unmatched to any gene: 7. Germline V gene data show CDR1 as GTSNPN and CDR2 as SVGIG (reference sequence).

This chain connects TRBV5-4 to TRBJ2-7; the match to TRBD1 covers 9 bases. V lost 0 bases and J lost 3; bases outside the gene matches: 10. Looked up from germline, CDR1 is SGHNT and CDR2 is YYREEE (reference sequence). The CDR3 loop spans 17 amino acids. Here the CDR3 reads CASSLGFTGGVGYEQYF. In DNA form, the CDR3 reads TGTGCCAGCAGCTTGGGATTTACAGGGGGCGTGGGCTACGAGCAGTACTTC.

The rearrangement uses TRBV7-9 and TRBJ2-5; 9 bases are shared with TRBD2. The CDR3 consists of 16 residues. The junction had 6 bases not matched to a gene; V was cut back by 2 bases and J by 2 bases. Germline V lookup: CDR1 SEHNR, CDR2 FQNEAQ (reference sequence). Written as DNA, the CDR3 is TGTGCCAGCAGCTTAAATCTAGCGGGAATTCAAGAGACCCAGTACTTC. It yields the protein CASSLNLAGIQETQYF.

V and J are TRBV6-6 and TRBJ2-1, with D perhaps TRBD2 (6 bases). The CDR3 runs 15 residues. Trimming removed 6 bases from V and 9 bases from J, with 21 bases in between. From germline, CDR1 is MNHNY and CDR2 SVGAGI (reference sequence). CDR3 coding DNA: TGTGCCAGCAGAAGGGACTCCGCTGGATCAGGTGAGCAGTTCTTC. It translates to CASRRDSAGSGEQFF.

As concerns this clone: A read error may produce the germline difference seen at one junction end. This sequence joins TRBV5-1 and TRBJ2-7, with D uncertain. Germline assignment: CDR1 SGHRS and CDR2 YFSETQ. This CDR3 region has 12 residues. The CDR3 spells CASSQASYGQYF. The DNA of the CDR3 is TGCGCCAGCAGCCAGGCGTCCTACGGGCAGTACTTC. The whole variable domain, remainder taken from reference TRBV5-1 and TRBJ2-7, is KAGVTQTPRYLIKTRGQQVTLSCSPISGHRSVSWYQQTPGQGLQFLFEYFSETQRNKGNFPGRFSGRQFSNSRSEMNVSTLELGDSALYLCASSQASYGQYFGPGTRLTVT.

As DNA, the CDR3 is TGCAGCGTTCGAACGAGCGGAAACACCATATATTTT. Protein product: CSVRTSGNTIYF. The chain links TRBV29-1 to TRBJ1-3; D is undetermined. The CDR3 sequence is 12 residues long. Germline loops: CDR1 SQVTM, CDR2 ANQGSEA. V was cut by 5 bases and J by 4 bases, with 9 bases left in between.

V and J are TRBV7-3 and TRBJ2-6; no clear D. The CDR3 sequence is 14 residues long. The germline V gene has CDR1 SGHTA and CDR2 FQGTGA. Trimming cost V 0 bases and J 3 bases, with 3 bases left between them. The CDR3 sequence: CASSLTLGANVLTF. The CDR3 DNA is TGTGCCAGCAGCTTAACGCTTGGGGCCAACGTCCTGACTTTC.

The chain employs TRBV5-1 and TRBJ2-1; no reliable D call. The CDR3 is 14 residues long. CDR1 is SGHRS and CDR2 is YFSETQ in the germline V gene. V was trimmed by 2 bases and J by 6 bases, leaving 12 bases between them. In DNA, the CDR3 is TGCGCCAGCAGCTTCCGCCTAGAGTCCAATGAGCAGTTCTTC. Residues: CASSFRLESNEQFF.

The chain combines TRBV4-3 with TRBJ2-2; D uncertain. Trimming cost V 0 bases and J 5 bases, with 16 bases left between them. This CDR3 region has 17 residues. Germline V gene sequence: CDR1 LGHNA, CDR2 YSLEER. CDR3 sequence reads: CASSQEVNLYGTGELFF. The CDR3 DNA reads TGCGCCAGCAGCCAAGAGGTGAACCTTTACGGGACCGGGGAGCTGTTTTTT.

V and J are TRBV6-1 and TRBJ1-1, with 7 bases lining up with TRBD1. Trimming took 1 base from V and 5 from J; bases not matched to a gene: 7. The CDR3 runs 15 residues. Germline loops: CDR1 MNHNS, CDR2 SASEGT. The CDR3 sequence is CASSEVSGRGTEAFF. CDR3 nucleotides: TGTGCCAGCAGTGAAGTCAGCGGCAGGGGGACTGAAGCTTTCTTT.

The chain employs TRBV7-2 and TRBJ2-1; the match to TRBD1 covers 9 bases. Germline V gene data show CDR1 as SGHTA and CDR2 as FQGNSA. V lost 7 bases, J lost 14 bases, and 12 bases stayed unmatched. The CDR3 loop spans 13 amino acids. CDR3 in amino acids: CASTLQPGQGKFF. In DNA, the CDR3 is TGTGCCAGCACCCTACAACCAGGACAGGGGAAGTTCTTC.

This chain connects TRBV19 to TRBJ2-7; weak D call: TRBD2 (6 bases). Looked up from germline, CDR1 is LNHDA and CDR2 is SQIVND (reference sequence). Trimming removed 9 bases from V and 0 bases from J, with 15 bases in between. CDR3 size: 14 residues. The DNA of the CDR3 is TGTGCCAGCCAGGACTACAAGACCTCCTACGAGCAGTACTTC. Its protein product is CASQDYKTSYEQYF. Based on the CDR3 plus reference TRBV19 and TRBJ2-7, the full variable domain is DGGITQSPKYLFRKEGQNVTLSCEQNLNHDAMYWYRQDPGQGLRLIYYSQIVNDFQKGDIAEGYSVSREKKESFPLTVTSAQKNPTAFYLCASQDYKTSYEQYFGPGTRLTVT.